These 25 T cell receptor beta chains share one sample of origin, sequenced in a study of Tregs in tolerant kidney transplant recipients. Clones were read by immunoSEQ multiplex PCR, and TCRdb kept only the in-frame ones, dropping some. The sample has more than 60,000 clones; 80% to 90% are singletons. Sequences were derived from Tregs from blood, sampled before the transplant. The receptors originated from a human donor who received a combined kidney and bone marrow transplant.

Of note for this clone: One junction end does not reproduce the germline sequence, and a read error may be involved. The chain couples TRBV5-6 to TRBJ2-3; TRBD1 or TRBD2 may be the D gene (5 bases each). The CDR3 extends over 15 amino acids. Germline-derived CDR1 and CDR2 are SGHDT and YYEEEE. The CDR3 DNA reads TGTGCCAGCAGCCCGGGACGGACACCCACAAATACGCAGTATTTT. Its translation: CASSPGRTPTNTQYF.

The chain combines TRBV10-1 with TRBJ2-7; 12 nucleotides agree with TRBD1. Trimming took 8 bases from V and 2 from J; bases not matched to a gene: 4. Germline V gene data show CDR1 as WNHNN and CDR2 as SYGVQD (reference sequence). The CDR3 runs to 14 residues. CDR3 bases: TGCGCCAGCGGGACAGGGGGCGACCCCTACGAGCAGTACTTC. It is translated as CASGTGGDPYEQYF.

The chain uses TRBV5-1 and TRBJ1-3, with D possibly being TRBD1 (5 bases). The CDR3 runs to 21 residues. The V end lost 0 bases, the J end lost 0 bases, and 25 bases lay between the germline ends. Germline CDR1 is SGHRS and CDR2 is YFSETQ. The CDR3 DNA reads as TGCGCCAGCAGCTTGGGGGCTTGGGCATGGGGGACGGAGAGCTCTGGAAACACCATATATTTT. It codes for CASSLGAWAWGTESSGNTIYF.

The chain carries TRBV5-1 and TRBJ1-3, with TRBD1 identical over 9 bases. Trimming cost V 4 bases and J 0 bases; bases outside gene matches: 5. The CDR3 spans 16 residues. CDR1 is SGHRS and CDR2 is YFSETQ in the germline V gene. The CDR3 loop reads CASSSGQGISGNTIYF. The CDR3 nucleotides read TGCGCCAGCAGCAGTGGACAGGGGATCTCTGGAAACACCATATATTTT.

The chain recombines TRBV7-2 with TRBJ1-5; 7 bases agree with TRBD1. Looked up from germline, CDR1 is SGHTA and CDR2 is FQGNSA. The CDR3 extends over 16 amino acids. With V trimmed by 1 base and J by 2 bases, 5 bases remained unmatched. Here the CDR3 reads CASSLGTGVGNQPQHF. The CDR3, as DNA: TGTGCCAGCAGCTTAGGCACAGGGGTAGGCAATCAGCCCCAGCATTTT.

The rearrangement uses TRBV11-3 and TRBJ2-1; a weak D match, TRBD2 (5 bases). Per the germline V gene, CDR1 is SGHNT and CDR2 is YENEEA. The CDR3 has 15 amino acids. V shed 3 bases and J shed 0 bases, with 9 bases lying between them. CDR3 protein: CASSFGVGSYNEQFF. DNA for the CDR3: TGTGCCAGCAGCTTCGGGGTTGGCTCCTACAATGAGCAGTTCTTC. Complete variable domain (other parts from reference TRBV11-3 and TRBJ2-1): EAGVVQSPRYKIIEKKQPVAFWCNPISGHNTLYWYLQNLGQGPELLIRYENEEAVDDSQLPKDRFSAERLKGVDSTLKIQPAELGDSAVYLCASSFGVGSYNEQFFGPGTRLTVL.

In this sample, this clone turned up once. The chain couples TRBV10-1 to TRBJ1-2; D possibly corresponds to TRBD1 (6 bases). V lost 4 bases and J 4 bases, leaving 10 bases between the germline ends. This CDR3 has 13 residues. Germline lookup yields CDR1 WNHNN and CDR2 SYGVQD (reference sequence). The CDR3 DNA sequence: TGCGCCAGCAGTGGACAGGATGGCTATGGCTACACCTTC. Its protein is CASSGQDGYGYTF.

This CDR3 reads CASSRVPGGAYEQYF. CDR3 nucleotide sequence: TGTGCCAGCAGCCGGGTACCAGGGGGCGCCTACGAGCAGTACTTC. The chain employs TRBV7-9 and TRBJ2-7; 8 bases map to TRBD1. Per the germline V gene, CDR1 is SEHNR and CDR2 is FQNEAQ (reference sequence). The V gene end was trimmed by 5 bases and the J gene end by 2 bases; junction bases not matched to a gene: 8. This CDR3 is 15 amino acids long.

This chain links TRBV5-1 with TRBJ1-1; D ambiguous. Trimming pared 0 bases from V and 1 base from J, leaving 7 bases between. The germline V gene has CDR1 SGHRS and CDR2 YFSETQ. This CDR3 is built from 14 residues. In DNA, the CDR3 is TGCGCCAGCAGCTTGGAACCCCAGAACACTGAAGCTTTCTTT. Amino acids: CASSLEPQNTEAFF.

The rearrangement links TRBV7-2 to TRBJ1-5; D might be TRBD1 (5 bases). The V end lost 5 bases, the J end lost 6 bases, and 20 bases lay between the germline ends. Per germline, CDR1 SGHTA and CDR2 FQGNSA. The CDR3 covers 16 residues. CDR3 amino acids: CASSPLSPGVGQPQHF. The CDR3 DNA reads as TGTGCCAGCAGCCCCCTCTCACCGGGGGTGGGTCAGCCCCAGCATTTT. Full variable domain (rest looked up from reference TRBV7-2 and TRBJ1-5): GAGVSQSPSNKVTEKGKDVELRCDPISGHTALYWYRQSLGQGLEFLIYFQGNSAPDKSGLPSDRFSAERTGGSVSTLTIQRTQQEDSAVYLCASSPLSPGVGQPQHFGDGTRLSIL.

Notes on this clone: The junction shows a germline mismatch at one end, possibly a read error. The chain couples TRBV5-1 to TRBJ2-5, with D perhaps TRBD2 (6 bases). The CDR3 sequence is 16 residues long. The germline V gene encodes CDR1 SGHRS and CDR2 YFSETQ. The CDR3 spells CAGSRDLSRGGETQYF. Here the CDR3 DNA reads TGCGCCGGCAGCCGGGACTTGTCTCGGGGTGGGGAGACCCAGTACTTC.

The V and J genes are TRBV6-5 and TRBJ1-3; D is unresolved. CDR1 and CDR2 (germline): MNHEY, SVGAGI. This CDR3 spans 11 amino acids. V was cut by 10 bases and J by 6 bases, with 10 bases left in between. This CDR3 is CATGWENTIYF. The CDR3 nucleotides read TGTGCCACTGGCTGGGAAAACACCATATATTTT.

This chain joins TRBV19 and TRBJ2-3; 15 nucleotides line up with TRBD2. The germline V gene encodes CDR1 LNHDA and CDR2 SQIVND (reference sequence). There are 16 residues in the CDR3. V lost 6 bases and J lost 5; bases outside the gene matches: 6. CDR3 bases: TGTGCCAGTAGAACAAGGGGACTAGCGGGAGGAGATACGCAGTATTTT. It codes for CASRTRGLAGGDTQYF.

This chain uses TRBV5-6 with TRBJ1-1, with a possible D match to TRBD1 (5 bases). V was clipped by 6 bases and J by 1 base, with 19 bases between them. Germline V gene lookup returns CDR1 SGHDT and CDR2 YYEEEE. This CDR3 has 16 amino acids. CDR3 sequence (DNA): TGTGCCAGCACCCGCGACAGAACCCGGGGGAACACTGAAGCTTTCTTT. Protein: CASTRDRTRGNTEAFF.

The rearrangement links TRBV28 to TRBJ2-3; 13 nucleotides align to TRBD2. Losses at the gene ends were 5 bases for V and 6 bases for J; bases not matched to a gene: 5. The CDR3 spans 15 residues. Per germline, CDR1 MDHEN and CDR2 SYDVKM. Here the CDR3 DNA reads TGTGCCAGCAGTCGGACTAGCGGGAGAGGGGATACGCAGTATTTT. Translation gives CASSRTSGRGDTQYF.

V gene TRBV6-5 combines with J gene TRBJ1-5, with unresolved D. Per the germline V gene, CDR1 is MNHEY and CDR2 is SVGAGI. This CDR3 has 15 amino acids. The V and J ends lost 5 bases and 7 bases respectively, with 18 bases between them. CDR3 sequence (DNA): TGTGCCAGCAGTGTAACAGATGGGTTTGGGCAGCCCCAGCATTTT. Its protein product is CASSVTDGFGQPQHF.

The sample holds a few counts of this clone. The CDR3 DNA reads as TGTGCCAGCAGCCCCACCGGGACTAGCTCCCTGAGGGAGCAGTACTTC. This encodes CASSPTGTSSLREQYF. This chain uses TRBV5-6 with TRBJ2-7, with 9 bases that match TRBD2. Germline CDR1 and CDR2: SGHDT and YYEEEE. J was trimmed by 7 bases and V by 4 bases; bases with no gene match: 15. The CDR3 contains 16 residues.

Of note for this clone: Other DNA sequences in this sample translate to the same CDR3. J is TRBJ1-2 and V is TRBV10-2; possible D gene TRBD1, 6 bases. Looked up from germline, CDR1 is WSHSY and CDR2 is SAAADI. The CDR3 has 13 residues. V was clipped by 6 bases and J by 2 bases, with 10 bases between them. CDR3 bases: TGCGCCAGCAGGGACAGAACAAACTATGGCTACACCTTC. Protein sequence: CASRDRTNYGYTF.

The genes are TRBV5-1 and TRBJ1-2, with 7 nucleotides matching TRBD1. The germline V gene has CDR1 SGHRS and CDR2 YFSETQ. V shed 5 bases and J 4 bases; nucleotides not matched to a gene: 5. This CDR3 is built from 13 residues. The CDR3 sequence: CASREGTAYGYTF. In DNA form, the CDR3 reads TGCGCCAGCAGGGAAGGGACAGCCTATGGCTACACCTTC.

The chain is built from TRBV7-2 and TRBJ2-5, with 11 bases that match TRBD2. Per the germline V gene, CDR1 is SGHTA and CDR2 is FQGNSA. The CDR3 spans 17 residues. J gave up 2 bases and V 5 bases, and 10 bases lay outside the gene matches. CDR3 residues: CASSAGNSGRAQETQYF. In DNA, the CDR3 is TGTGCCAGCAGCGCCGGTAATAGCGGGAGGGCACAAGAGACCCAGTACTTC.

A few counts support this clone. The V and J genes are TRBV5-6 and TRBJ1-1, with D maybe TRBD1 (5 bases). Trimming shortened V by 4 bases and J by 4 bases, and 17 bases separated the two germline ends. The CDR3 is 15 residues long. Looked up from germline, CDR1 is SGHDT and CDR2 is YYEEEE. Here the CDR3 reads CASSEFDTGGTEAFF. The CDR3 coding sequence is TGTGCCAGCAGCGAGTTCGACACAGGTGGCACTGAAGCTTTCTTT. The full variable domain, with the rest looked up from reference TRBV5-6 and TRBJ1-1, is DAGVTQSPTHLIKTRGQQVTLRCSPKSGHDTVSWYQQALGQGPQFIFQYYEEEERQRGNFPDRFSGHQFPNYSSELNVNALLLGDSALYLCASSEFDTGGTEAFFGQGTRLTVV.

The J gene is TRBJ1-4, the V gene TRBV6-1, with 7 nucleotides matching TRBD1. The V segment lost 4 bases and the J segment 1 base; nucleotides outside the gene matches: 3. The germline V gene encodes CDR1 MNHNS and CDR2 SASEGT. CDR3 length: 15 residues. The CDR3 region is CASSGTGRTNEKLFF. In nucleotides, the CDR3 is TGTGCCAGCAGTGGGACAGGCAGAACTAATGAAAAACTGTTTTTT.

The chain combines TRBV11-3 with TRBJ2-1; D is unresolved. This CDR3 has 13 residues. Trimming stripped 5 bases from V and 5 bases from J, with 10 bases between. Germline V CDR1 and CDR2: SGHNT, YENEEA. The CDR3 region has the DNA TGTGCCAGCAGCCCGGCAAACAACAATGAGCAGTTCTTC. This sequence encodes CASSPANNNEQFF.

The chain uses TRBV5-1 and TRBJ1-1; D gene unclear. V was trimmed by 4 bases and J by 1 base, leaving 8 bases between them. The CDR3 covers 13 residues. Germline values: CDR1 SGHRS, CDR2 YFSETQ. CDR3 nucleotide sequence: TGCGCCAGCAGCCTGGAAAGGAACACTGAAGCTTTCTTT. Translating gives CASSLERNTEAFF.

This rearrangement joins TRBV5-1 to TRBJ1-2; D perhaps matches TRBD1 (6 bases). Germline V CDR1 and CDR2: SGHRS, YFSETQ. V lost 3 bases, J lost 8 bases, and 26 bases lay in between. This CDR3 has 17 amino acids. CDR3 protein: CASSSSPKVGGAKGYTF. CDR3 sequence (DNA): TGCGCCAGCAGCTCTTCTCCGAAGGTCGGGGGGGCAAAAGGCTACACCTTC. Supplemented by reference TRBV5-1 and TRBJ1-2, the full variable domain reads KAGVTQTPRYLIKTRGQQVTLSCSPISGHRSVSWYQQTPGQGLQFLFEYFSETQRNKGNFPGRFSGRQFSNSRSEMNVSTLELGDSALYLCASSSSPKVGGAKGYTFGSGTRLTVV.